This T cell receptor (beta chain) comes out of a study of blood T cell repertoires in COVID-19. Study-level background: Researchers got acute and convalescent COVID-19 samples from the United States, Italy and Spain. The cDNA or gDNA used as material had been derived from T cells, B-cell-depleted T cells, or PBMCs.

Original handling: Reference gene primer amplification yielded estimated nucleated cell counts. Here immunoSEQ multiplex PCR was the method, and the copy in TCRdb shows in-frame clones only, minus some. The V and J calls and clone size were taken over from that table, and D and trimming were inferred from the DNA. In the table there are about 200,000 clones, roughly 80% of which are singletons. The CDR3 loop spans 15 amino acids. Trimming removed 4 bases from V and 5 bases from J; junction bases left unmatched: 6. Germline V gives CDR1 SGDLS, CDR2 YYNGEE. The specimen sequenced was peripheral blood. The TCR sequence derives from a woman older than 75 with acute or convalescent COVID-19. V usage is TRBV9 and J usage is TRBJ1-6, with TRBD1 matching 7 bases. The CDR3 here is CASSPPGQHNSPLHF. The CDR3 region has the DNA TGTGCCAGCAGCCCGCCGGGACAGCATAATTCACCCCTCCACTTT.